This record looks at one T cell receptor beta chain sequence and its context. Its antigen is as yet unknown. The data derive from a study of T-cell reconstitution after alpha-beta-depleted transplantation in children. TCRbeta library preparation incorporated unique molecular identifiers. TCRdb processed the PCR reads anew with MiXCR; each CDR3 protein has one entry. Of 250,000 to 350,000 distinct CDR3 sequences listed, 23% are singletons. General study points: After transplant, high TCRbeta diversity at day 60 in some patients arose from surviving recipient T cells and thymic progenitors.

Sequences were derived from PBMCs, mostly from graft donor cells, sampled 180 days after TCRalphabeta/CD19-depleted stem cell transplant. This clonotype originated in a male patient between 5 and 17 years old who had a stem cell transplant for acute lymphoblastic leukemia, so the T cells may come from the graft donor.

The CDR3 here is CASSPWDRGTQETQYF. In nucleotides, the CDR3 is TGTGCCAGCAGCCCGTGGGACAGGGGCACCCAAGAGACCCAGTACTTC. The chain couples TRBV11-1 to TRBJ2-5; TRBD1 agrees at 10 bases. J gave up 1 base and V 5 bases, and 7 bases lay outside the gene matches. This CDR3 has 16 residues. The germline CDR1 and CDR2 sequences are SGHAT and FQDESV (reference sequence).